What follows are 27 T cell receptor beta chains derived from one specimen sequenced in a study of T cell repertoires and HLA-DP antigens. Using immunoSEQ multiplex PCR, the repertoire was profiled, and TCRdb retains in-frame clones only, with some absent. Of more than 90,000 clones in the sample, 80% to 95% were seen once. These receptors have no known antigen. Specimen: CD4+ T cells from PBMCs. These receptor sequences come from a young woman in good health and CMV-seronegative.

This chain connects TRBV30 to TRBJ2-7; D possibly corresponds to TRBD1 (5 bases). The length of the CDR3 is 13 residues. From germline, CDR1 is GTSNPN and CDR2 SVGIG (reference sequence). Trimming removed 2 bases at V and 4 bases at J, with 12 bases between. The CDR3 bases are TGTGCCTGGAGTAGCGTTGGGGCTTACGAGCAGTACTTC. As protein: CAWSSVGAYEQYF.

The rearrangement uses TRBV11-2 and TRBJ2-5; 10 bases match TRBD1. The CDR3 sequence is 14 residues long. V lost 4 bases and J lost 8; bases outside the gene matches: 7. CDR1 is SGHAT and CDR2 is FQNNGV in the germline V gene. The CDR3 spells CASSSPRTGGTQYF. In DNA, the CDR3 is TGTGCCAGCAGCTCCCCACGGACAGGGGGAACCCAGTACTTC.

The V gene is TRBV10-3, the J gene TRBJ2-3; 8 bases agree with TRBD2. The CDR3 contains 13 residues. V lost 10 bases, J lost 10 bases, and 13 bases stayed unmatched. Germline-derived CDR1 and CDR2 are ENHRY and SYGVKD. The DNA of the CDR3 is TGTGCCAGCAAGGCTAGCGGGCTCCCCCCGCAGTATTTT. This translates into CASKASGLPPQYF.

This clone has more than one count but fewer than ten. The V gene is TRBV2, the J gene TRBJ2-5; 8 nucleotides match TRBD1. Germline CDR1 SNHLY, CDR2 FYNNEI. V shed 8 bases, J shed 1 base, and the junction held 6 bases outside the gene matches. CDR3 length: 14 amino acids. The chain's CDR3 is CASPRTGPQETQYF. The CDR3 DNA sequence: TGTGCCAGCCCAAGGACAGGGCCCCAAGAGACCCAGTACTTC.

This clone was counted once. CDR3 loop: CASTRTEPYNEQFF. In DNA form, the CDR3 reads TGCGCCAGCACCCGGACGGAACCCTACAATGAGCAGTTCTTC. The chain carries TRBV5-1 and TRBJ2-1; D remains unclear. Germline V CDR1 and CDR2: SGHRS, YFSETQ. The CDR3 is 14 residues long. V was trimmed by 6 bases and J by 2 bases, leaving 12 bases between them.

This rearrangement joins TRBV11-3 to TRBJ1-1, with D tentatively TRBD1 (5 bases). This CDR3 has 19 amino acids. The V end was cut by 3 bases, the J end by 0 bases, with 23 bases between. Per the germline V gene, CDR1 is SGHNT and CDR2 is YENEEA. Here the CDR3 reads CASSLGRVEPLLMNTEAFF. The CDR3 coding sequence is TGTGCCAGCAGCTTGGGCAGGGTGGAACCTCTCCTCATGAACACTGAAGCTTTCTTT.

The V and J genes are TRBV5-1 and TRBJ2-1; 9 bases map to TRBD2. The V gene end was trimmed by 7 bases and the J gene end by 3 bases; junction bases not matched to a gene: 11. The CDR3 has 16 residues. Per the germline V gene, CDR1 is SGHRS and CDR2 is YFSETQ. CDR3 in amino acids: CASGYGSGRFYNEQFF. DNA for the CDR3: TGCGCCAGCGGGTATGGTAGCGGGAGATTCTACAATGAGCAGTTCTTC.

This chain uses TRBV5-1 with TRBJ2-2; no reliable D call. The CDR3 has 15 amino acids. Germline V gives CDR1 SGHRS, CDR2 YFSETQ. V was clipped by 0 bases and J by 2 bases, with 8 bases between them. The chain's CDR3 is CASSLDISNTGELFF. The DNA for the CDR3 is TGCGCCAGCAGCTTGGATATATCAAACACCGGGGAGCTGTTTTTT.

The CDR3, as DNA: TGCGCCAGCAGCAGCCAACCCGGGACTCTGGAGACCCAGTACTTC. Amino acid sequence: CASSSQPGTLETQYF. The chain has TRBV5-1 and TRBJ2-5, with D maybe TRBD2 (6 bases). CDR1 is SGHRS, CDR2 YFSETQ, per germline. CDR3 length: 15 residues. V was shortened by 4 bases and J by 5 bases, with 18 bases between the two germline ends.

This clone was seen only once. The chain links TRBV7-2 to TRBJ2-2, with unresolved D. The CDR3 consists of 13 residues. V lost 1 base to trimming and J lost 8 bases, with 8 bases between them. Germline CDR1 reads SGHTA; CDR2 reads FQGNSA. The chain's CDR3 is CASSLGPFGELFF. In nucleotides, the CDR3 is TGTGCCAGCAGCTTAGGGCCCTTTGGGGAGCTGTTTTTT. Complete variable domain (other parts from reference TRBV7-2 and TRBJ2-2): GAGVSQSPSNKVTEKGKDVELRCDPISGHTALYWYRQSLGQGLEFLIYFQGNSAPDKSGLPSDRFSAERTGGSVSTLTIQRTQQEDSAVYLCASSLGPFGELFFGEGSRLTVL.

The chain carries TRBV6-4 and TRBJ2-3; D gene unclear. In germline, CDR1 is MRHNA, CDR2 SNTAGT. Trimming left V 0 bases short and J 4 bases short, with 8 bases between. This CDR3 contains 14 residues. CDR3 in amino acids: CASSDSEFSDTQYF. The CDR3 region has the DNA TGTGCCAGCAGTGACTCCGAGTTCTCAGATACGCAGTATTTT.

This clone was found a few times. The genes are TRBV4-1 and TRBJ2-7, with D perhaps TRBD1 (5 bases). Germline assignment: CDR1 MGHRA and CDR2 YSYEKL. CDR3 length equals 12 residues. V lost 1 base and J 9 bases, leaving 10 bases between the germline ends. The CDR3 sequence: CASSQALGAQYV. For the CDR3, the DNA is TGCGCCAGCAGCCAAGCCCTTGGGGCGCAGTACGTC.

CDR3 region: CASSLGGQYGYSGNTIYF. In nucleotides, the CDR3 is TGTGCCAGCAGCTTAGGCGGACAGTACGGTTACTCTGGAAACACCATATATTTT. This sequence joins TRBV11-3 and TRBJ1-3; possibly TRBD1 for D (6 bases). The germline V gene encodes CDR1 SGHNT and CDR2 YENEEA. The CDR3 has 18 amino acids. Trimming pared 1 base from V and 0 bases from J, leaving 16 bases between.

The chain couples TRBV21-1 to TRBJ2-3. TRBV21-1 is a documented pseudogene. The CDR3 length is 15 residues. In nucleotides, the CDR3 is TGTGCCAGCAGCAAAGGGCAGGGAGCTACAGATACGCAGTATTTT. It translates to CASSKGQGATDTQYF.

The CDR3 coding sequence is TGTGCCAGCAGCTTACAACGGACTACCCCAGGGGAGCAGTTCTTC. This sequence encodes CASSLQRTTPGEQFF. The V call is TRBV11-3, the J call TRBJ2-1, with D maybe TRBD2 (6 bases). Germline assignment: CDR1 SGHNT and CDR2 YENEEA. Trimming removed 2 bases at V and 10 bases at J, with 18 bases between. The CDR3 is 15 amino acids. Supplemented by reference TRBV11-3 and TRBJ2-1, the full variable domain reads EAGVVQSPRYKIIEKKQPVAFWCNPISGHNTLYWYLQNLGQGPELLIRYENEEAVDDSQLPKDRFSAERLKGVDSTLKIQPAELGDSAVYLCASSLQRTTPGEQFFGPGTRLTVL.

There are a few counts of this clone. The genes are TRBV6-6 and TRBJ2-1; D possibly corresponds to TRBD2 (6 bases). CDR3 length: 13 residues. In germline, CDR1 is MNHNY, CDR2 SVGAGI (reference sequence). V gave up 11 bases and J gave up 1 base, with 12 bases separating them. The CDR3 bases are TGTGCCGCTCAGCGGGTATCCTACAATGAGCAGTTCTTC. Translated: CAAQRVSYNEQFF.

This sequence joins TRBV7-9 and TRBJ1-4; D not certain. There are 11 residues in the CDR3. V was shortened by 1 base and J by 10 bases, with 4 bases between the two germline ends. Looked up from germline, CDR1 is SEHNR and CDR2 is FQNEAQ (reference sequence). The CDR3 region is CASSLDVKLFF. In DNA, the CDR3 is TGTGCCAGCAGCTTAGATGTAAAACTGTTTTTT.

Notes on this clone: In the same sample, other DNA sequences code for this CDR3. The CDR3 DNA follows: TGTGCCAGCAGTACAGGGTTCAATCAGCCCCAGCATTTT. Translating gives CASSTGFNQPQHF. The chain has TRBV28 and TRBJ1-5, with D possibly being TRBD1 (6 bases). The CDR3 sequence is 13 residues long. Germline CDR1 is MDHEN and CDR2 is SYDVKM. V was cut by 5 bases and J by 3 bases, with 8 bases left in between.

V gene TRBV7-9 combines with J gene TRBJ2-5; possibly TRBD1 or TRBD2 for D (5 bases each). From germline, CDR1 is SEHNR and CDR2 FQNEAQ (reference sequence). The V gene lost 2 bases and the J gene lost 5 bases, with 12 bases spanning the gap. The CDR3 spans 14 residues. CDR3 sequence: CASSLWGPGETQYF. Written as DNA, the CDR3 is TGTGCCAGCAGCTTATGGGGCCCGGGGGAGACCCAGTACTTC.

CDR3 DNA sequence: TGTGCCAGCAGCTTAATGGGGTTAGAGACCCAGTACTTC. This sequence encodes CASSLMGLETQYF. The rearrangement joins TRBV7-9 to TRBJ2-5; no clear D. V was pared by 2 bases and J by 4 bases, with 8 bases between. The CDR3 runs 13 residues. Germline V lookup: CDR1 SEHNR, CDR2 FQNEAQ (reference sequence). Full variable domain (missing parts from reference TRBV7-9 and TRBJ2-5): DTGVSQNPRHKITKRGQNVTFRCDPISEHNRLYWYRQTLGQGPEFLTYFQNEAQLEKSRLLSDRFSAERPKGSFSTLEIQRTEQGDSAMYLCASSLMGLETQYFGPGTRLLVL.

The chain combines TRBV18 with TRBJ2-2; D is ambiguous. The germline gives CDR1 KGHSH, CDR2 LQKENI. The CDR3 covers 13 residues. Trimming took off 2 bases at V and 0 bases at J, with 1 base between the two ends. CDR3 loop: CASSPANTGELFF. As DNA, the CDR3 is TGTGCCAGCTCACCAGCGAACACCGGGGAGCTGTTTTTT.

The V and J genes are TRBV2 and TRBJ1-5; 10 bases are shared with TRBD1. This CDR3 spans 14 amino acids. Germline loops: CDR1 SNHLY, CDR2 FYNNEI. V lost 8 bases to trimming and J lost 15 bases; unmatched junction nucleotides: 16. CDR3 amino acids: CASASGTGASFMHF. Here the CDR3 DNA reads TGTGCCAGCGCTTCCGGGACAGGGGCCTCCTTTATGCATTTT.

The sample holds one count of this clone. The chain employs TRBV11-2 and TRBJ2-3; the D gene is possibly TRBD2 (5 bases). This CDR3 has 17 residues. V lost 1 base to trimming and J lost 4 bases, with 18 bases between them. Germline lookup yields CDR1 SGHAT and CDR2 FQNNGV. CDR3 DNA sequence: TGTGCCAGCAGCTTAGGCATGGCGGGCGCTTTTGCAGATACGCAGTATTTT. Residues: CASSLGMAGAFADTQYF.

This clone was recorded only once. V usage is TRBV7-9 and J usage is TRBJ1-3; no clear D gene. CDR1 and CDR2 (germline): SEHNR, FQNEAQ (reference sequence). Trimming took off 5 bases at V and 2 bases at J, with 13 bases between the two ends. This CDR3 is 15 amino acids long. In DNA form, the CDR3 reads TGTGCCAGCAGCAATGACCTTGGGACTGGAAACACCATATATTTT. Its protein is CASSNDLGTGNTIYF.

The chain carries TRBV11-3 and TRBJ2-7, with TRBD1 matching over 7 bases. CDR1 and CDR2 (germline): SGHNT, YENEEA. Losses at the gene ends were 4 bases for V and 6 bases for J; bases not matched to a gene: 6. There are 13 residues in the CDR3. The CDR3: CASSSDRDREQYV. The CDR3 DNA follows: TGTGCCAGCAGCTCCGACAGGGATCGCGAGCAGTACGTC.

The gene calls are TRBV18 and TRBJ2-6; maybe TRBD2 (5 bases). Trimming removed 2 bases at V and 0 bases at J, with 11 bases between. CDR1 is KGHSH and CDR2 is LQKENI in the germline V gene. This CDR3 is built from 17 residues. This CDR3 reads CASSPFSESSGANVLTF. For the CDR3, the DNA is TGTGCCAGCTCACCATTTAGCGAGAGCTCTGGGGCCAACGTCCTGACTTTC.

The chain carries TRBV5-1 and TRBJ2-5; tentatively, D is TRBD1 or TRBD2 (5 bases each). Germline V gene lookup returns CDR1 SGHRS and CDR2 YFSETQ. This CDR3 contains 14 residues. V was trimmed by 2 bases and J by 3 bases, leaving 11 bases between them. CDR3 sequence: CASSFPGREETQYF. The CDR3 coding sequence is TGCGCCAGCAGCTTTCCGGGACGGGAAGAGACCCAGTACTTC.